These 24 T cell receptor beta chains came from one sample sequenced in a study of T cell responses to AZD1222 COVID-19 vaccine. Using immunoSEQ multiplex PCR, the repertoire was profiled, and TCRdb retains in-frame clones only, with some absent. This sample has about 100,000 clones; 70% to 90% occur once, and the top ten carry about 2.5%. The specimen was peripheral blood, collected 28 days after the second AZD1222 dose. The receptor source for this set is an adult who received the AZD1222 COVID-19 vaccine.

The CDR3 here is CASSLGRLALKETQYF. The CDR3 DNA sequence: TGTGCCAGCAGCCTCGGTAGATTGGCTCTAAAGGAGACCCAGTACTTC. The rearrangement links TRBV5-4 to TRBJ2-5; D remains unclear. This CDR3 contains 16 residues. Trimming cost V 4 bases and J 5 bases, with 21 bases left between them. Germline V CDR1 and CDR2: SGHNT, YYREEE (reference sequence).

The chain links TRBV10-3 to TRBJ1-4; D remains unclear. With 0 bases removed from V and 2 bases from J, the gap between germline ends came to 7 bases. Germline V gives CDR1 ENHRY, CDR2 SYGVKD. The length of the CDR3 is 15 residues. The CDR3 DNA follows: TGTGCCATCAGTGAGTCAGCGGAGACTAATGAAAAACTGTTTTTT. Translating it yields CAISESAETNEKLFF.

This chain uses TRBV27 with TRBJ1-5; D gene uncertain. Germline values: CDR1 MNHEY, CDR2 SMNVEV (reference sequence). This CDR3 comprises 15 residues. Trimming removed 5 bases at V and 5 bases at J, with 16 bases between. CDR3 region: CASSKTLEADQPQHF. The CDR3 bases are TGTGCCAGCAGTAAGACACTAGAAGCTGATCAGCCCCAGCATTTT.

The chain couples TRBV5-1 to TRBJ1-3, with no clear D. The CDR3 runs 14 residues. CDR1 and CDR2 from the germline V gene are SGHRS and YFSETQ. V was clipped by 0 bases and J by 3 bases, with 7 bases between them. The CDR3 sequence is CASSLGGNGNTIYF. The DNA for the CDR3 is TGCGCCAGCAGCTTGGGCGGGAATGGAAACACCATATATTTT.

The rearrangement joins TRBV30 to TRBJ1-6, with D possibly being TRBD1 (6 bases). Looked up from germline, CDR1 is GTSNPN and CDR2 is SVGIG (reference sequence). V dropped 3 bases and J dropped 8 bases, with 11 bases sitting between them. The CDR3 consists of 13 residues. CDR3 DNA: TGTGCCTGGAGCCAGGGGTTGGATTCACCCCTCCACTTT. Its protein product is CAWSQGLDSPLHF.

The chain links TRBV7-9 to TRBJ1-3; tentatively, D is TRBD1 (6 bases). Germline V gene sequence: CDR1 SEHNR, CDR2 FQNEAQ (reference sequence). CDR3 size: 16 residues. The ends were cut back, 0 bases at V and 4 bases at J, with 13 bases in the middle. CDR3 coding DNA: TGTGCCAGCAGCTTAGCGGGACAATTCATCGGAAACACCATATATTTT. It yields the protein CASSLAGQFIGNTIYF.

The chain recombines TRBV19 with TRBJ2-5; 7 bases agree with TRBD2. The CDR3 runs to 16 residues. Germline V gene lookup returns CDR1 LNHDA and CDR2 SQIVND (reference sequence). Germline trimming cut 0 bases from V and 7 bases from J; bases unmatched to any gene: 11. This CDR3 reads CASSIEPPGLSATQYF. The CDR3 DNA reads TGTGCCAGTAGTATAGAGCCGCCGGGACTATCGGCGACCCAGTACTTC.

A note on this clone: At one end, the junction sequence differs from germline, possibly due to a read error. The chain has TRBV5-5 and TRBJ1-6; tentatively, D is TRBD1 (5 bases). Germline loops: CDR1 SGHKS, CDR2 YYEKEE (reference sequence). The CDR3 is made up of 16 amino acids. CDR3 coding DNA: TGTGCCAGCAACTTGGGACTTAGCTCCTATAATTCACCCCTCCACTTT. Amino acids: CASNLGLSSYNSPLHF.

This sequence joins TRBV7-3 and TRBJ1-1; 7 bases line up with TRBD1. The germline CDR1 and CDR2 sequences are SGHTA and FQGTGA. J lost 6 bases, V lost 3 bases, and 13 bases had no gene match. The CDR3 has 16 amino acids. The CDR3 region has the DNA TGTGCCAGCAGCTTGCATAACAAACAGGGGTCCGCTGAAGCTTTCTTT. This gives the protein CASSLHNKQGSAEAFF.

The rearrangement links TRBV3-1 (or the pseudogene TRBV3-2) to TRBJ1-2; D is undetermined. CDR1 is LGHDT, CDR2 YNNKEL, per germline (reference sequence). This CDR3 is built from 15 residues. Trimming took 3 bases from V and 4 from J, leaving 15 bases between them. The CDR3: CASSQTPSISYGYTF. The CDR3 nucleotides are TGTGCCAGCAGCCAGACTCCCTCGATCTCCTATGGCTACACCTTC.

The chain uses TRBV9 and TRBJ2-1; 11 bases line up with TRBD2. There are 17 residues in the CDR3. After removal of 2 bases from V and 3 bases from J, the junction contained 7 bases not matched to a gene. Germline V gives CDR1 SGDLS, CDR2 YYNGEE. The CDR3 is CASSVVSGRASYNEQFF. CDR3 DNA: TGTGCCAGCAGCGTGGTTAGCGGGAGGGCCAGCTACAATGAGCAGTTCTTC.

This rearrangement joins TRBV27 to TRBJ1-2; D unresolved. Germline-derived CDR1 and CDR2 are MNHEY and SMNVEV (reference sequence). The CDR3 length is 11 residues. Between the trimmed V and J ends, which lost 6 bases and 0 bases, there was a span of 2 bases. The CDR3 loop is CASRTNYGYTF. DNA for the CDR3: TGTGCCAGCAGGACTAACTATGGCTACACCTTC.

This clone was detected only a few times. This chain joins TRBV5-1 and TRBJ2-2, with D perhaps matching TRBD1 (6 bases). The CDR3 loop spans 16 amino acids. Germline loops: CDR1 SGHRS, CDR2 YFSETQ. Trimming cost V 0 bases and J 0 bases, with 9 bases left between them. The DNA for the CDR3 is TGCGCCAGCAGCTTGGCACAGGGAGCGAACACCGGGGAGCTGTTTTTT. It is translated as CASSLAQGANTGELFF.

V gene TRBV7-2 combines with J gene TRBJ2-7; D is possibly TRBD2 (6 bases). The V gene's germline CDR1 is SGHTA and CDR2 FQGNSA. Trimming shortened V by 1 base and J by 2 bases, and 9 bases separated the two germline ends. This CDR3 spans 14 amino acids. The CDR3 loop reads CASSLGGVAYEQYF. The CDR3 DNA reads TGTGCCAGCAGCTTAGGGGGGGTAGCCTACGAGCAGTACTTC.

This chain connects TRBV28 to TRBJ2-1; D is possibly TRBD1 (6 bases). Trimming shortened V by 9 bases and J by 6 bases, and 15 bases separated the two germline ends. There are 13 residues in the CDR3. CDR1 MDHEN and CDR2 SYDVKM come from the germline V gene. The CDR3, as DNA: TGTGCCAGTACTTCCAGGGGCCGCAATGAGCAGTTCTTC. It translates to CASTSRGRNEQFF.

The chain has TRBV30 and TRBJ2-3, with D unresolved. There are 13 residues in the CDR3. Germline V CDR1 and CDR2: GTSNPN, SVGIG (reference sequence). V was trimmed by 0 bases and J by 0 bases, leaving 4 bases between them. CDR3 loop: CAWSVPSTDTQYF. In DNA, the CDR3 is TGTGCCTGGAGTGTACCTAGCACAGATACGCAGTATTTT.

The chain couples TRBV5-1 to TRBJ2-7; D unclear. Trimming shortened V by 0 bases and J by 5 bases, and 12 bases separated the two germline ends. CDR1 SGHRS and CDR2 YFSETQ come from the germline V gene. This CDR3 contains 14 residues. The CDR3: CASSLEAGRDEQYF. The CDR3 region has the DNA TGCGCCAGCAGCTTGGAGGCAGGCCGGGACGAGCAGTACTTC.

The chain employs TRBV19 and TRBJ2-2; D gene ambiguous. CDR3 length equals 13 residues. V dropped 3 bases and J dropped 8 bases, with 10 bases sitting between them. CDR1 LNHDA and CDR2 SQIVND come from the germline V gene (reference sequence). The CDR3 DNA reads TGTGCCAGTAGTATCAAATGGGCTGGGGAGCTGTTTTTT. Translated, it gives CASSIKWAGELFF.

The chain is built from TRBV2 and TRBJ1-2; D is unclear. Germline-derived CDR1 and CDR2 are SNHLY and FYNNEI. The CDR3 loop spans 13 amino acids. With 6 bases removed from V and 2 bases from J, the gap between germline ends came to 10 bases. The CDR3 DNA sequence: TGTGCCAGCAGAATGGACCCCAACTATGGCTACACCTTC. Translating gives CASRMDPNYGYTF.

This clone was seen a single time. The rearrangement joins TRBV28 to TRBJ2-1; D is uncertain. CDR1 and CDR2 (germline): MDHEN, SYDVKM. This CDR3 region has 11 residues. The ends were cut back, 9 bases at V and 7 bases at J, with 10 bases in the middle. CDR3 sequence (DNA): TGTGCCAGTAGTGAGAGGAATGAGCAGTTCTTC. This encodes CASSERNEQFF. Variable domain in full (rest from reference TRBV28 and TRBJ2-1): DVKVTQSSRYLVKRTGEKVFLECVQDMDHENMFWYRQDPGLGLRLIYFSYDVKMKEKGDIPEGYSVSREKKERFSLILESASTNQTSMYLCASSERNEQFFGPGTRLTVL.

This chain connects TRBV5-5 to TRBJ2-1, with D possibly being TRBD2 (5 bases). CDR3 length equals 15 residues. V lost 5 bases and J 1 base, leaving 13 bases between the germline ends. Germline values: CDR1 SGHKS, CDR2 YYEKEE (reference sequence). The CDR3 loop reads CASRRAWASYNEQFF. CDR3 nucleotides: TGTGCCAGCAGGCGGGCCTGGGCGTCCTACAATGAGCAGTTCTTC.

This rearrangement joins TRBV7-9 to TRBJ2-5, with D unresolved. V was pared by 1 base and J by 3 bases, with 3 bases between. Per the germline V gene, CDR1 is SEHNR and CDR2 is FQNEAQ (reference sequence). The CDR3 has 12 amino acids. In nucleotides, the CDR3 is TGTGCCAGCAGCTTAGGGGAAGAGACCCAGTACTTC. It translates to CASSLGEETQYF.

This clone was counted only a few times. The V call is TRBV11-2, the J call TRBJ1-1; no definite D call. Germline CDR1 and CDR2: SGHAT and FQNNGV. The CDR3 is 14 amino acids. Between the trimmed V and J ends, which lost 5 bases and 0 bases, there was a span of 10 bases. The CDR3 DNA is TGTGCCAGCAGCCCTTTTCACATGAACACTGAAGCTTTCTTT. Protein sequence: CASSPFHMNTEAFF.

V and J are TRBV5-1 and TRBJ2-1, with TRBD2 matching over 7 bases. The CDR3 runs 15 residues. Germline V lookup: CDR1 SGHRS, CDR2 YFSETQ. The V and J ends lost 0 bases and 3 bases, in that order; junction bases with no gene match: 3. The CDR3 coding sequence is TGCGCCAGCAGCTTGGTTGCGGGGGACTACAATGAGCAGTTCTTC. It is translated as CASSLVAGDYNEQFF.